The present TCR beta chain was sequenced within a study of blood T cell repertoires in COVID-19. Study information: Collection of acute and convalescent COVID-19 samples took place in the United States, Italy and Spain.

V was trimmed by 5 bases and J by 4 bases, leaving 27 bases between them. The CDR3 spans 19 residues. Germline assignment: CDR1 SEHNR and CDR2 FQNEAQ (reference sequence). Participants' reported clinical history set cohort assignment. In the authors' methods: Reference gene primer amplification gave nucleated cell count estimates. Only in-frame clones appear in the TCRdb table, and some are missing; sequencing was by immunoSEQ multiplex PCR. V, J and clone size derive from that table, while D and trimming were established from the DNA sequence. The sample consists of roughly 250,000 clones, roughly 88% of them appearing once.

V gene TRBV7-9 combines with J gene TRBJ1-5, with D perhaps matching TRBD1 (5 bases). The sample was PBMCs or T cells enriched from blood (not recorded which). This sequence originates from a woman in her 40s with acute COVID-19. CDR3 sequence (DNA): TGTGCCAGCAGCCTCCACCCGCTGGGGCAGGGCCGTGGTAATCAGCCCCAGCATTTT. Amino acids: CASSLHPLGQGRGNQPQHF.